This T cell receptor (beta chain) appears in the sequencing data of a study of cytomegalovirus exposure and HLA in healthy donors. Primers: 60 Vbeta forward and 13 Jbeta reverse. Sequencing was performed with immunoSEQ multiplex PCR; in TCRdb, only in-frame clones are kept and a portion is missing. The sample consists of around 200,000 clones, just over 75% of them appearing once. Study results and caveats: In the analysis, some V segments, TRBV6-2 and TRBV6-3 included, were excluded as indistinguishable.

The CDR3 contains 15 residues. V was clipped by 2 bases and J by 5 bases, with 14 bases between them. Germline lookup yields CDR1 SGHTA and CDR2 FQGNSA. Turning to this clone: Its antigen is unknown.

The origin of this receptor is a woman in her sixties in good health and CMV-seropositive. V gene TRBV7-2 combines with J gene TRBJ2-3, with D perhaps matching TRBD2 (6 bases). Material for sequencing was PBMCs. CDR3 sequence reads: CASSLLGSVIDTQYF. In nucleotides, the CDR3 is TGTGCCAGCAGCTTACTCGGGAGTGTTATAGATACGCAGTATTTT.